The source of this T cell receptor beta chain is a study of blood T cells in healthy people across ages. General study points: The fall in TCR beta diversity per million T cells was roughly linear with age. There was a strong correlation between TCR beta diversity and naive T cell percentage.

This CDR3 is built from 15 residues. Germline lookup yields CDR1 SNHLY and CDR2 FYNNEI. The V segment lost 7 bases and the J segment 7 bases; nucleotides outside the gene matches: 10. This clonotype was counted between two and nine times. Its antigen is still unknown. Together with a sample-barcoded 5' primer, a J-beta primer mix was included in a second PCR lasting about 7 to 11 cycles. From the 5' RACE reads, TCRdb called clonotypes with MiXCR, one entry per CDR3 protein. There are 1.4 million or so distinct CDR3 sequences in the sample; 35% to 45% occur only once, and more than 4% lies in the top ten.

The chain has TRBV2 and TRBJ1-6; 7 bases map to TRBD1. This TCR was sampled from a woman under 30 in good health. The sequencing sample was made of blood. The CDR3 DNA is TGTGCCAGCAAGCCCACAGGGGAAGGCAATTCACCCCTCCACTTT. Amino acids: CASKPTGEGNSPLHF.